This T cell receptor beta chain comes out of a study of OX40 agonist ivuxolimab in advanced cancers. Libraries were prepared by immunoSEQ multiplex PCR; TCRdb keeps only in-frame clonotypes and omits some of them. The top ten clones hold roughly 32% of a sample with over 20,000 clones, approximately 80% of them seen once. Per germline, CDR1 ENHRY and CDR2 SYGVKD. V dropped 10 bases and J dropped 6; count of bases not matched to a gene: 11. CDR3 length: 13 amino acids. The sample in question was CD4+ or CD8+ T cells sorted from blood, obtained in a trial of the OX40 agonist ivuxolimab. The source is an adult with an advanced solid tumor such as melanoma, head and neck, liver or kidney cancer. V and J are TRBV10-3 and TRBJ2-7, with TRBD2 matching 8 bases. The CDR3 DNA follows: TGTGCCAGTAGGGGAGCGGGGGAGTCCGAGCAGTACTTC. It yields the protein CASRGAGESEQYF.